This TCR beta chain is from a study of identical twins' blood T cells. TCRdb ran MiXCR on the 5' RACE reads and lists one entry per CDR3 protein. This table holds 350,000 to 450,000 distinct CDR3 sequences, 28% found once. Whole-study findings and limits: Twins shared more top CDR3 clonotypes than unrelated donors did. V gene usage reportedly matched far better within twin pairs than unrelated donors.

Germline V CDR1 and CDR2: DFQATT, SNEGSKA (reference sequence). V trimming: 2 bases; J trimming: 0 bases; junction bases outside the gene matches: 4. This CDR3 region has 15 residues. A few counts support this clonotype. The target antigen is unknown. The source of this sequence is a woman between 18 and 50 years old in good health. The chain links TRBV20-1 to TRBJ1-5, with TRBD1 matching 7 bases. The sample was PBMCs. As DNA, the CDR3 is TGCAGTGCTAGACCGACAGGGTATAGCAATCAGCCCCAGCATTTT. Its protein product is CSARPTGYSNQPQHF.